These 16 T cell receptor beta chains originate from one sample sequenced in a study of PD-L1 blockade in urothelial cancer. Sequenced by immunoSEQ multiplex PCR; TCRdb stores in-frame clones only, minus some. The data contain fewer than 25,000 clones, roughly nine tenths of them seen just once; the ten biggest clones take up under 3.5%. Here the sequenced sample was PBMCs, taken around atezolizumab (anti-PD-L1) treatment. The receptors originated from a man over 45 with urothelial cancer.

The rearrangement joins TRBV28 to TRBJ2-2, with 8 bases aligning to TRBD1. The CDR3 loop spans 16 amino acids. The germline CDR1 and CDR2 sequences are MDHEN and SYDVKM. The J segment lost 6 bases and the V segment lost 1 base, leaving 7 bases of the junction unmatched. CDR3 residues: CASSLFGQGKAGELFF. Written as DNA, the CDR3 is TGTGCCAGCAGTTTATTTGGACAGGGAAAGGCCGGGGAGCTGTTTTTT.

V and J are TRBV6-4 and TRBJ2-2; 7 nucleotides align to TRBD2. Losses at the gene ends were 3 bases for V and 6 bases for J; bases not matched to a gene: 7. The CDR3 sequence is 15 residues long. Per the germline V gene, CDR1 is MRHNA and CDR2 is SNTAGT. The CDR3 DNA reads as TGTGCCAGCAGTGATTCAGCGGGAAGCGCCGGGGAGCTGTTTTTT. Amino acids: CASSDSAGSAGELFF.

This clone was counted only a few times. The chain combines TRBV5-1 with TRBJ1-2, with D perhaps matching TRBD1 (6 bases). Trimming shortened V by 0 bases and J by 6 bases, and 15 bases separated the two germline ends. Germline V gene sequence: CDR1 SGHRS, CDR2 YFSETQ. The CDR3 has 15 residues. The DNA for the CDR3 is TGCGCCAGCAGCTTGGATCAGGGGCCGAGGGATGGCTACACCTTC. Encoded protein: CASSLDQGPRDGYTF.

The chain uses TRBV2 and TRBJ2-2; tentative D call: TRBD2 (6 bases). V lost 7 bases to trimming and J lost 2 bases, with 17 bases between them. CDR3 length: 16 residues. Germline values: CDR1 SNHLY, CDR2 FYNNEI. The CDR3 coding sequence is TGTGCCAGCACCAAAGGGACTTCTCCTAACACCGGGGAGCTGTTTTTT. Translating it yields CASTKGTSPNTGELFF.

The rearrangement uses TRBV2 and TRBJ2-3, with D possibly TRBD2 on 6 matching bases. Trimming left V 5 bases short and J 4 bases short, with 10 bases between. Per germline, CDR1 SNHLY and CDR2 FYNNEI. This CDR3 spans 13 amino acids. CDR3 region: CASSRELADTQYF. The CDR3 nucleotides read TGTGCCAGCAGTCGGGAGCTCGCAGATACGCAGTATTTT.

This clone was observed a single time. This chain connects TRBV5-1 to TRBJ2-7, with D possibly being TRBD2 (5 bases). CDR3 size: 13 residues. Trimming removed 4 bases from V and 0 bases from J, with 8 bases in between. CDR1 and CDR2 from the germline V gene are SGHRS and YFSETQ. CDR3 sequence (DNA): TGCGCCAGCAGCCGGACTCCCTCCTACGAGCAGTACTTC. It encodes CASSRTPSYEQYF.

The gene calls are TRBV7-9 and TRBJ2-2; no clear D. Trimming removed 2 bases at V and 6 bases at J, with 4 bases between. Germline V gene sequence: CDR1 SEHNR, CDR2 FQNEAQ (reference sequence). CDR3 size: 12 residues. The CDR3 loop is CASSLSPGELFF. The CDR3 coding sequence is TGTGCCAGCAGCTTAAGCCCCGGGGAGCTGTTTTTT.

V is TRBV19 and J is TRBJ2-3; TRBD2 matches at 13 bases. In germline, CDR1 is LNHDA, CDR2 SQIVND (reference sequence). CDR3 length: 16 amino acids. V lost 5 bases, J lost 4 bases, and 6 bases stayed unmatched. The CDR3, as DNA: TGTGCCAGTAGTCCCACTAGCGGGAGGGCCTCAGATACGCAGTATTTT. Translation gives CASSPTSGRASDTQYF.

V and J are TRBV6-5 and TRBJ1-5, with 7 bases identical to TRBD1. The V gene end was trimmed by 6 bases and the J gene end by 3 bases; junction bases not matched to a gene: 5. This CDR3 region has 14 residues. The germline V gene encodes CDR1 MNHEY and CDR2 SVGAGI. This chain's CDR3 is CASSRDSLNQPQHF. The CDR3, as DNA: TGTGCCAGCAGCCGGGACAGCCTCAATCAGCCCCAGCATTTT.

The chain is built from TRBV6-1 and TRBJ2-1, with TRBD2 matching 10 bases. CDR3 length: 15 amino acids. Germline CDR1 and CDR2: MNHNS and SASEGT. V was clipped by 3 bases and J by 3 bases; unmatched bases: 2. Here the CDR3 DNA reads TGTGCCAGCAGTGATATAGCGGGAGGCTACAATGAGCAGTTCTTC. The encoded protein is CASSDIAGGYNEQFF.

This chain links TRBV18 with TRBJ2-7, with TRBD1 matching 7 bases. Germline values: CDR1 KGHSH, CDR2 LQKENI. CDR3 length equals 16 residues. The junction had 15 bases not matched to a gene; V was cut back by 6 bases and J by 4 bases. The CDR3 DNA reads as TGTGCCAGCTCGGGCTTCGAGGGGGCGCGGAATTACGAGCAGTACTTC. Its translation: CASSGFEGARNYEQYF.

This chain's CDR3 is CASSATGVDYGYTF. CDR3 in DNA: TGTGCCAGCAGTGCGACAGGGGTTGATTATGGCTACACCTTC. The genes are TRBV25-1 and TRBJ1-2, with 8 bases lining up with TRBD1. V lost 4 bases, J lost 5 bases, and 6 bases stayed unmatched. Germline CDR1 and CDR2: MGHDK and SYGVNS. The CDR3 loop spans 14 amino acids.

The V gene is TRBV5-1, the J gene TRBJ1-2; 8 bases are a match to TRBD1. This CDR3 contains 14 residues. Per the germline V gene, CDR1 is SGHRS and CDR2 is YFSETQ. V lost 1 base to trimming and J lost 8 bases; unmatched junction nucleotides: 7. The CDR3 nucleotides read TGCGCCAGCAGCTTGTCCGCAGGGGGCGACGGCTACACCTTC. Amino acid sequence: CASSLSAGGDGYTF. Filled out from reference TRBV5-1 and TRBJ1-2, the complete variable domain reads KAGVTQTPRYLIKTRGQQVTLSCSPISGHRSVSWYQQTPGQGLQFLFEYFSETQRNKGNFPGRFSGRQFSNSRSEMNVSTLELGDSALYLCASSLSAGGDGYTFGSGTRLTVV.

This clone has a single count. The chain joins TRBV21-1 to TRBJ1-5. TRBV21-1 is labeled a pseudogene. The CDR3 covers 14 residues. The CDR3 sequence is CASSERSSNQPQHF. The CDR3 DNA sequence: TGTGCCAGCAGCGAAAGGAGTAGCAATCAGCCCCAGCATTTT.

The genes are TRBV9 and TRBJ1-6; a possible D gene is TRBD1 (5 bases). V was clipped by 3 bases and J by 6 bases, with 16 bases between them. Per the germline V gene, CDR1 is SGDLS and CDR2 is YYNGEE. This CDR3 contains 16 residues. CDR3 nucleotides: TGTGCCAGCAGCGGGGGGAGGACTTGGGGTAATTCACCCCTCCACTTT. It specifies CASSGGRTWGNSPLHF.

V gene TRBV10-2 combines with J gene TRBJ2-7, with D possibly TRBD2 on 6 matching bases. The CDR3 covers 14 residues. Per germline, CDR1 WSHSY and CDR2 SAAADI. Trimming took off 3 bases at V and 2 bases at J, with 11 bases between the two ends. As DNA, the CDR3 is TGCGCCAGCAGTGAATGGCGGGGCCCCTACGAGCAGTACTTC. This sequence encodes CASSEWRGPYEQYF.